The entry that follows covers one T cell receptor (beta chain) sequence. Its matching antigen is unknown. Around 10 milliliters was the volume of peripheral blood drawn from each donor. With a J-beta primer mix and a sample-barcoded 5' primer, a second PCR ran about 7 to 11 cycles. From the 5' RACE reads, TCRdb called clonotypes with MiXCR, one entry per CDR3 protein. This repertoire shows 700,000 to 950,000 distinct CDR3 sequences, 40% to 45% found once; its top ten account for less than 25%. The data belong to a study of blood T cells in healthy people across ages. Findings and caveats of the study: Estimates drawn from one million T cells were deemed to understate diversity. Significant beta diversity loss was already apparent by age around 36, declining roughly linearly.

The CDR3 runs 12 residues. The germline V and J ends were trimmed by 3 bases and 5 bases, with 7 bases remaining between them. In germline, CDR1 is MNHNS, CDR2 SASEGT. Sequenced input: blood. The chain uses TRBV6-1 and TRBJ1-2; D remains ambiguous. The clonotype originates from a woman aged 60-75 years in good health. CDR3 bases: TGTGCCAGCAGTGATACGGTTTATGGCTACACCTTC. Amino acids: CASSDTVYGYTF.